Below are 26 T cell receptor beta chains sequenced from a single sample in a study of T cells in Graves' hyperthyroidism and ophthalmopathy (dated by TCRdb to about 2019). Library creation used multiplex PCR. Reads for this sample came from an Illumina HiSeq 2000. The TCR beta CDR3 regions were amplified from RNA transcripts. For the first round of RT-PCR on the TCR CDR3, the HTBI primer set was used together with the Qiagen OneStep RT-PCR kit. The raw public reads went through TCRdb reprocessing: fastp at Q25, MiXCR clone calling, in-frame beta chains kept. All rows with the same CDR3 protein become a single entry with the most common DNA and genes. The sample contains around 420,000 distinct CDR3 sequences, around 14% of them found a single time. Around 7% of the sample comes from the top ten. Sequenced: blood. The source is a woman between 18 and 29 years old with Graves' hyperthyroidism.

This clonotype was seen many times. The rearrangement links TRBV5-1 to TRBJ2-3, with TRBD2 matching 9 bases. Trimming at V came to 0 bases and at J to 1 base, leaving 3 bases not matched to a gene. The germline V gene encodes CDR1 SGHRS and CDR2 YFSETQ. The CDR3 has 16 amino acids. The CDR3 protein is CASSLDGGGGTDTQYF. The DNA for the CDR3 is TGCGCCAGCAGCTTGGATGGCGGGGGGGGCACAGATACGCAGTATTTT.

This clonotype was seen repeatedly, ten times or more. The chain couples TRBV30 to TRBJ1-2; 7 positions match TRBD1. CDR3 length: 11 residues. The V and J ends lost 7 bases and 8 bases, in that order; junction bases with no gene match: 7. CDR1 and CDR2 (germline): GTSNPN, SVGIG (reference sequence). CDR3 protein: CASDRNRGYTF. DNA for the CDR3: TGTGCCTCGGACAGGAATCGGGGCTACACCTTC. Drawing the rest from reference TRBV30 and TRBJ1-2, the complete variable domain is SQTIHQWPATLVQPVGSPLSLECTVEGTSNPNLYWYRQAAGRGLQLLFYSVGIGQISSEVPQNLSASRPQDRQFILSSKKLLLSDSGFYLCASDRNRGYTFGSGTRLTVV.

Turning to this clonotype: The final CDR3 position lacks the conserved phenylalanine or tryptophan, pointing to a likely read error. V and J are TRBV5-1 and TRBJ2-2, with TRBD2 matching over 9 bases. This CDR3 is built from 15 residues. The V and J ends lost 7 bases and 4 bases, in that order; junction bases with no gene match: 8. The germline CDR1 and CDR2 sequences are SGHRS and YFSETQ. The CDR3 DNA sequence: TGCGCCAGCGGATCCTTAGCGGGGGCCACCGGGGAGCTGTTTCTT. Its protein is CASGSLAGATGELFL.

The genes are TRBV7-9 and TRBJ1-4; D is possibly TRBD1 (5 bases). Per germline, CDR1 SEHNR and CDR2 FQNEAQ (reference sequence). V lost 3 bases and J lost 7, with 12 bases in between. The CDR3 has 14 residues. CDR3 in amino acids: CASSFRGDGEKLFF. DNA of the CDR3: TGTGCCAGCAGCTTTAGAGGGGACGGTGAAAAACTGTTTTTT. The full variable domain, rest sourced from reference TRBV7-9 and TRBJ1-4, is DTGVSQNPRHKITKRGQNVTFRCDPISEHNRLYWYRQTLGQGPEFLTYFQNEAQLEKSRLLSDRFSAERPKGSFSTLEIQRTEQGDSAMYLCASSFRGDGEKLFFGSGTQLSVL.

There are a few counts of this clonotype. V usage is TRBV9 and J usage is TRBJ2-2, with D unresolved. There are 15 residues in the CDR3. Looked up from germline, CDR1 is SGDLS and CDR2 is YYNGEE. Trimming left V 1 base short and J 5 bases short, with 12 bases between. CDR3 in DNA: TGTGCCAGCAGCGTAAGAGGAACGGAGACCGGGGAGCTGTTTTTT. Amino acids: CASSVRGTETGELFF.

This clonotype was seen more than once but under ten times. The rearrangement links TRBV24-1 to TRBJ2-7; D may be TRBD2 (6 bases). Germline lookup yields CDR1 KGHDR and CDR2 SFDVKD. This CDR3 region has 13 residues. With 0 bases removed from V and 6 bases from J, the gap between germline ends came to 8 bases. In DNA form, the CDR3 reads TGTGCCACCAGTGATTTGCGGGGGAGCGAGCAGTACTTC. Amino acid sequence: CATSDLRGSEQYF.

This clonotype was seen at least ten times. The chain uses TRBV7-2 and TRBJ2-3, with 13 positions matching TRBD2. Per the germline V gene, CDR1 is SGHTA and CDR2 is FQGNSA. CDR3 length: 17 residues. V lost 4 bases, J lost 5 bases, and 9 bases stayed unmatched. CDR3 sequence (DNA): TGTGCCAGCAGCTCCCGACTAGCGGGAGGCGGCCGAGATACGCAGTATTTT. Protein: CASSSRLAGGGRDTQYF.

The table lists this clonotype with many counts. The rearrangement links TRBV7-3 to TRBJ1-1; the match to TRBD1 covers 9 bases. This CDR3 has 18 amino acids. V lost 1 base and J lost 0; bases outside the gene matches: 9. The germline V gene has CDR1 SGHTA and CDR2 FQGTGA. CDR3 residues: CASSLNGRQGGLNTEAFF. DNA of the CDR3: TGTGCCAGCAGCTTAAATGGGAGACAGGGGGGGTTGAACACTGAAGCTTTCTTT. Using reference TRBV7-3 and TRBJ1-1 for the parts outside the CDR3, the full variable domain is GAGVSQTPSNKVTEKGKYVELRCDPISGHTALYWYRQSLGQGPEFLIYFQGTGAADDSGLPNDRFFAVRPEGSVSTLKIQRTERGDSAVYLCASSLNGRQGGLNTEAFFGQGTRLTVV.

This clonotype has only a few counts. The genes are TRBV7-2 and TRBJ2-5, with 7 bases aligning to TRBD2. CDR1 is SGHTA and CDR2 is FQGNSA in the germline V gene. The CDR3 is 16 amino acids. Trimming removed 5 bases from V and 3 bases from J; junction bases left unmatched: 12. The CDR3 region is CASSIILLAREETQYF. CDR3 nucleotide sequence: TGTGCCAGCAGCATAATTTTACTAGCGAGAGAAGAGACCCAGTACTTC.

This clonotype was recorded at least ten times. The rearrangement uses TRBV7-8 and TRBJ2-7; TRBD1 agrees at 7 bases. After removal of 1 base from V and 1 base from J, the junction contained 4 bases not matched to a gene. CDR1 and CDR2 (germline): SGHVS, FQNEAQ. The CDR3 contains 15 residues. CDR3 protein: CASSLGDSRSYEQYF. In nucleotides, the CDR3 is TGTGCCAGCAGCTTAGGGGACAGCCGATCCTACGAGCAGTACTTC. Supplemented by reference TRBV7-8 and TRBJ2-7, the full variable domain reads GAGVSQSPRYKVAKRGQDVALRCDPISGHVSLFWYQQALGQGPEFLTYFQNEAQLDKSGLPSDRFFAERPEGSVSTLKIQRTQQEDSAVYLCASSLGDSRSYEQYFGPGTRLTVT.

This clonotype was seen many times. The chain links TRBV7-9 to TRBJ1-2; the D gene is possibly TRBD1 (5 bases). CDR3 size: 15 residues. Trimming stripped 4 bases from V and 3 bases from J, with 15 bases between. CDR1 is SEHNR, CDR2 FQNEAQ, per germline (reference sequence). CDR3 nucleotides: TGTGCCAGCAGCTCCCCTGAGGGGAGAGACTATGGCTACACCTTC. Its translation is CASSSPEGRDYGYTF.

Only a few counts were recorded for this clonotype. The chain is built from TRBV19 and TRBJ1-1, with D perhaps matching TRBD1 (6 bases). CDR3 length: 13 amino acids. V lost 3 bases, J lost 5 bases, and 10 bases lay in between. CDR1 and CDR2 (germline): LNHDA, SQIVND (reference sequence). The chain's CDR3 is CASSIWGRTEAFF. The CDR3 DNA reads TGTGCCAGTAGTATCTGGGGGCGGACTGAAGCTTTCTTT.

The sample holds many counts of this clonotype. V is TRBV2 and J is TRBJ2-7; 11 nucleotides align to TRBD2. Germline V gene data show CDR1 as SNHLY and CDR2 as FYNNEI. This CDR3 is built from 14 residues. The V gene end was trimmed by 6 bases and the J gene end by 3 bases; junction bases not matched to a gene: 4. In DNA form, the CDR3 reads TGTGCCAGCAGAAAGGGACTAGCGGACTACGAGCAGTACTTC. It yields the protein CASRKGLADYEQYF. The full variable domain, completed using reference TRBV2 and TRBJ2-7, is EPEVTQTPSHQVTQMGQEVILRCVPISNHLYFYWYRQILGQKVEFLVSFYNNEISEKSEIFDDQFSVERPDGSNFTLKIRSTKLEDSAMYFCASRKGLADYEQYFGPGTRLTVT.

In its sample, this clonotype was seen a few times. The chain recombines TRBV7-6 with TRBJ1-5; a possible D gene is TRBD1 (6 bases). Germline CDR1 reads SGHVS; CDR2 reads FNYEAQ. The V gene lost 5 bases and the J gene lost 3 bases, with 14 bases spanning the gap. The CDR3 is 15 residues long. The CDR3 here is CASSLGEGDNQPQHF. The CDR3 nucleotides read TGTGCCAGCAGCCTAGGGGAGGGGGACAATCAGCCCCAGCATTTT. The whole variable domain, remainder taken from reference TRBV7-6 and TRBJ1-5, is GAGVSQSPRYKVTKRGQDVALRCDPISGHVSLYWYRQALGQGPEFLTYFNYEAQQDKSGLPNDRFSAERPEGSISTLTIQRTEQRDSAMYRCASSLGEGDNQPQHFGDGTRLSIL.

This clonotype has ten or more counts. The chain combines TRBV18 with TRBJ1-3; D uncertain. Germline CDR1 KGHSH, CDR2 LQKENI. The CDR3 loop spans 13 amino acids. V was cut by 9 bases and J by 3 bases, with 12 bases left in between. The CDR3 DNA is TGTGCCAGTTTCCCCGGAAGTGGAAACACCATATATTTT. As protein: CASFPGSGNTIYF.

This clonotype was counted many times. The chain employs TRBV28 and TRBJ2-7; D may be TRBD2 (6 bases). Germline V gene data show CDR1 as MDHEN and CDR2 as SYDVKM. Trimming cost V 3 bases and J 5 bases, with 20 bases left between them. This CDR3 region has 16 residues. Here the CDR3 reads CASSLRGIVTRDEQYF. The CDR3 DNA follows: TGTGCCAGCAGTTTGCGCGGGATAGTGACGAGGGACGAGCAGTACTTC.

The CDR3 region has the DNA TGCAGCGCTGGGGACAGCGGTGGCTACACCTTC. Translation gives CSAGDSGGYTF. The gene calls are TRBV29-1 and TRBJ1-2, with 7 bases identical to TRBD1. Germline CDR1 reads SQVTM; CDR2 reads ANQGSEA. The junction had 6 bases not matched to a gene; V was cut back by 7 bases and J by 7 bases. The CDR3 has 11 amino acids.

Points on this clonotype: A much larger clone lies a single base off, so this may be a read error. This chain connects TRBV3-1 to TRBJ2-5; TRBD2 agrees at 11 bases. The CDR3 spans 18 residues. The germline V gene has CDR1 LGHDT and CDR2 YNNKEL (reference sequence). The chain's CDR3 is CVSSQDASGGKIQETQYF. CDR3 DNA: TGTGTCAGCAGCCAAGACGCTAGCGGGGGGAAAATCCAAGAGACCCAGTACTTC.

This clonotype was found many times. The chain has TRBV7-9 and TRBJ1-2; D may be TRBD1 (6 bases). CDR3 length equals 10 residues. Germline lookup yields CDR1 SEHNR and CDR2 FQNEAQ (reference sequence). The CDR3 region is CVYGGQGYTF. CDR3 nucleotide sequence: TGTGTTTACGGCGGACAGGGCTACACCTTC.

This clonotype was seen ten or more times. J is TRBJ1-1 and V is TRBV6-4; possibly TRBD1 for D (5 bases). V lost 3 bases to trimming and J lost 4 bases, with 9 bases between them. The CDR3 has 13 amino acids. The germline gives CDR1 MRHNA, CDR2 SNTAGT. CDR3 DNA sequence: TGTGCCAGCAGTGAGGGTGGGGGCACTGAAGCTTTCTTT. Translation gives CASSEGGGTEAFF.

This clonotype was seen at least ten times. The genes are TRBV3-1 and TRBJ2-5; D is possibly TRBD1 (6 bases). This CDR3 is built from 13 residues. V was clipped by 3 bases and J by 5 bases, with 10 bases between them. The germline V gene has CDR1 LGHDT and CDR2 YNNKEL (reference sequence). The CDR3 coding sequence is TGTGCCAGCAGCCAGGGGGCGCGGGAGACCCAGTACTTC. Translation: CASSQGARETQYF.

This clonotype has ten or more counts. The genes are TRBV12-3 or TRBV12-4 and TRBJ2-2; 8 nucleotides line up with TRBD1. The CDR3 sequence is 17 residues long. The V gene end was trimmed by 5 bases and the J gene end by 7 bases; junction bases not matched to a gene: 15. CDR3 residues: CASSPPGTGSRSGELFF. CDR3 DNA sequence: TGTGCCAGCAGTCCCCCGGGGACAGGCTCCCGGAGCGGGGAGCTGTTTTTT.

This clonotype was counted many times. This chain links TRBV27 with TRBJ1-2, with D possibly matching TRBD1 (6 bases). The ends were cut back, 2 bases at V and 7 bases at J, with 17 bases in the middle. This CDR3 has 15 residues. Germline V gene lookup returns CDR1 MNHEY and CDR2 SMNVEV (reference sequence). The CDR3 spells CASSLGGNSLVGYTF. CDR3 nucleotide sequence: TGTGCCAGCAGTTTAGGGGGCAACTCCCTTGTTGGCTACACCTTC.

This clonotype was seen repeatedly, ten times or more. This chain uses TRBV9 with TRBJ2-7; 13 bases are shared with TRBD2. V gave up 2 bases and J gave up 1 base; unmatched junction bases: 6. Germline CDR1 is SGDLS and CDR2 is YYNGEE. The CDR3 totals 17 residues. The CDR3 region has the DNA TGTGCCAGCAGCGTGACCGGGACTAGCGGGATTTCCTACGAGCAGTACTTC. This gives the protein CASSVTGTSGISYEQYF.

The rearrangement joins TRBV29-1 to TRBJ2-1, with 7 bases that match TRBD1. The V gene's germline CDR1 is SQVTM and CDR2 ANQGSEA. This CDR3 region has 13 residues. V shed 3 bases, J shed 10 bases, and the junction held 9 bases outside the gene matches. CDR3 protein: CSVETHRDREQFF. The CDR3 nucleotides are TGCAGCGTTGAGACTCACCGGGACAGAGAGCAGTTCTTC.

This clonotype was counted many times. The chain uses TRBV7-9 and TRBJ2-7; D possibly corresponds to TRBD2 (5 bases). This CDR3 has 12 residues. Looked up from germline, CDR1 is SEHNR and CDR2 is FQNEAQ (reference sequence). With 0 bases removed from V and 5 bases from J, the gap between germline ends came to 5 bases. The CDR3 sequence: CASSLAGDEQYF. The CDR3 DNA reads TGTGCCAGCAGCTTAGCCGGGGACGAGCAGTACTTC.